This T cell receptor beta chain appears in the sequencing data of a study of identical twins. This CDR3 comprises 16 residues. From germline, CDR1 is MDHEN and CDR2 SYDVKM. V shed 5 bases and J 4 bases; nucleotides not matched to a gene: 10. A few counts support this clonotype. Template switching introduced a universal primer site, and the cDNA bore unique molecular identifiers. TCRdb recomputed calls from the 5' RACE reads with MiXCR, one row per CDR3 protein. The sample includes 400,000 to 600,000 distinct CDR3 sequences, around 22% of them seen just once. Separately, the same data were catalogued under a study of yellow fever vaccine responses in identical twins.

The receptor was derived from a woman aged 18 to 35 in good health. Sequenced input: CD4+ T cells sorted from blood. This rearrangement joins TRBV28 to TRBJ1-1, with 10 bases that match TRBD1. The CDR3 region is CASSIGTGAPFTEAFF. CDR3 DNA: TGTGCCAGCAGTATCGGGACAGGGGCCCCCTTCACTGAAGCTTTCTTT.